Listed below are T cell receptor beta chains from one sample, sequenced in a study of blood T cell repertoires in COVID-19. Profiling relied on immunoSEQ multiplex PCR, and the TCRdb table lists in-frame clones only, not all of them. The sample records about 110,000 clones, more than 70% being singletons. The sequenced sample consisted of peripheral blood. These TCRs come from a woman in her seventies who had recovered from COVID-19. Both conserved end residues are trimmed from each CDR3. The order of the fields is V gene, J gene, CDR3 protein.

TRBV5-1	TRBJ2-7	ASSLDRAEQEQY
TRBV6-5	TRBJ2-4	ASSLTGGKNIQY
TRBV28	TRBJ1-2	ASSSDTGPGYT
TRBV7-8	TRBJ2-7	ASSLDSSYEQY
TRBV9	TRBJ2-3	ASSVGGGTSGKDTQY
TRBV5-1	TRBJ2-1	ASSLTRDSVNEQF
TRBV7-2	TRBJ2-1	ASSLLGTGSYEQF
TRBV2	TRBJ2-3	ASSGATSGGLTDTQY
TRBV28	TRBJ2-5	ASHRGRGETQY
TRBV27	TRBJ2-3	ASTRLAGTDTQY
TRBV6-5	TRBJ1-6	ASSYYSRDINSPLH
TRBV2	TRBJ2-1	ASISGRAEDEQF
TRBV19	TRBJ2-3	ASSKAGTLDTQY
TRBV28	TRBJ2-5	ASSLFDRGETQY
TRBV6-5	TRBJ2-7	ASSYSQAHEQY
TRBV5-6	TRBJ2-7	ASSLAAGREQY
TRBV4-3	TRBJ1-4	ASSPRVMDEKLF
TRBV7-2	TRBJ2-5	ASSPLAGVPGETQY
TRBV30	TRBJ2-7	AWSAGRYEQY
TRBV4-2	TRBJ2-6	ASSQEEGILFGANVLT
TRBV28	TRBJ1-6	ASSLGSGGNSPLH
TRBV6-2/TRBV6-3	TRBJ2-7	ASSRGLAGVSVPYEQY
TRBV28	TRBJ2-7	ASSSSGQGGYEQY
TRBV19	TRBJ2-3	ASSIRTSGLGTDTQY
TRBV18	TRBJ2-3	ASSYDRDTQY
TRBV4-3	TRBJ1-5	ASSQLGDQPQH
TRBV4-3	TRBJ1-4	ASSQEGAFNEKLF
TRBV7-6	TRBJ2-7	ASSPTGLGAYEQY
TRBV12-3/TRBV12-4	TRBJ2-5	ASRLRGWETQY
TRBV4-1	TRBJ2-3	ASSQTVARDSSTDTQY
TRBV19	TRBJ2-7	ASTSGVSYEQY
TRBV5-1	TRBJ2-4	ASSSPDRLAKNIQY
TRBV3-1/TRBV3-2	TRBJ2-2	ASSRAGSGTGELF
TRBV27	TRBJ1-2	ASSLSPGQGARDYGYT
TRBV19	TRBJ1-1	ASSIDRAEAF
TRBV20-1	TRBJ2-3	SASKGGSTDTQY
TRBV18	TRBJ2-7	ASSREGVGSLEQY
TRBV5-4	TRBJ2-2	ASRPAGVGTGELF
TRBV27	TRBJ2-5	ASSAEIWTKETQY
TRBV30	TRBJ2-3	AWNKGQSTDTQY
TRBV30	TRBJ2-3	AWSVRVTDTQY
TRBV24-1	TRBJ1-5	ATSDGSQGRPQH
TRBV5-5	TRBJ2-3	ASSVTGTGGTDTQY
TRBV4-1	TRBJ2-7	ASSPGLAGWFVSYEQY
TRBV27	TRBJ2-3	ASSLWGGTAITDTQY
TRBV9	TRBJ2-5	ASSAGGPQETQY
TRBV12-5	TRBJ2-1	ASGYARNEQF
TRBV27	TRBJ2-7	ASSDRGPGDEQY
TRBV4-2	TRBJ2-5	ASSQGPGETQY
TRBV18	TRBJ2-3	ASSPPTDAYTQY
TRBV10-3	TRBJ2-3	AITPLLAGNRY
TRBV29-1	TRBJ1-1	SGTTGASAF
TRBV4-3	TRBJ1-5	ASSRTVSNQPQH
TRBV28	TRBJ1-5	ASTLHPGISNQPQH